This TCR beta chain was sequenced during a study of cytomegalovirus exposure and HLA in healthy donors. Study details: Prior work identified 117 million unique TCR beta sequences in about 179 million T cells. The study, taken as a whole, reports: Looking again later, the authors saw that most CMV-associated TCR beta chains seemed HLA-restricted. Analysis performed later found about 17,000 TCR beta sequences associated with HLA alleles at 0.05 false discovery rate.

The study ran its PCR with 60 Vbeta and 13 Jbeta primers. Assay: immunoSEQ multiplex PCR; the TCRdb copy retains only in-frame clones and omits some. The sample holds more than 100,000 clones; 64% are singletons and the top ten take 2% to 3%. As regards this clone: Antigen unknown.

This CDR3 region has 14 residues. Germline assignment: CDR1 SGHTS and CDR2 YDEGEE. The ends lost 5 bases at V and 5 bases at J; junction bases unmatched: 4. This TCR was sampled from a woman aged 40 to 50 in good health and CMV-seronegative. The material sequenced was PBMCs. The genes are TRBV5-8 and TRBJ2-3, with 11 bases lining up with TRBD2. The CDR3 sequence is CASRTSGAVDTQYF. The CDR3 nucleotides read TGTGCCAGCAGGACTAGCGGGGCGGTAGATACGCAGTATTTT.